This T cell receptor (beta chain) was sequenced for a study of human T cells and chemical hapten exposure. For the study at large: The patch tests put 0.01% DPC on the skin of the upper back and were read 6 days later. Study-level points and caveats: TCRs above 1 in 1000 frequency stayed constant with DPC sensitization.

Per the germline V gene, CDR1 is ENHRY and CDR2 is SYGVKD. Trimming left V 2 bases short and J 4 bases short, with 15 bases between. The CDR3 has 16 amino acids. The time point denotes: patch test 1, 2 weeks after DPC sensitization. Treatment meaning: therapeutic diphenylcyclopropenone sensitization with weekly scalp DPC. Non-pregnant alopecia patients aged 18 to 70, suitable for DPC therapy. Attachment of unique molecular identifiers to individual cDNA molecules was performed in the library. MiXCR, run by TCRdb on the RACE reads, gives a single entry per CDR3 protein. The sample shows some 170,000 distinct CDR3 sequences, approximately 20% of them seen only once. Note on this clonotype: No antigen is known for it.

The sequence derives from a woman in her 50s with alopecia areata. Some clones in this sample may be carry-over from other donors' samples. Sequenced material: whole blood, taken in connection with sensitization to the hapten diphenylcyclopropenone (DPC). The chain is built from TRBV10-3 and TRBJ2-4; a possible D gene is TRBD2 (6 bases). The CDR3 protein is CAISEMRDYTKNIQYF. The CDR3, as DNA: TGTGCCATCAGTGAGATGCGGGATTACACGAAAAACATTCAGTACTTC.